This T cell receptor (beta chain) originates from a study of blood T cell repertoires in COVID-19. Study overall: Acute and convalescent COVID-19 specimens originated in the United States, Italy and Spain. Sources were T cells, B-cell-depleted T cells, or PBMCs; the material itself was cDNA or gDNA.

Under the authors' procedure: Cell counts per sample came from amplifying reference gene primers. Here immunoSEQ multiplex PCR was the method, and the copy in TCRdb shows in-frame clones only, minus some. That table gives V, J and clone size, and the DNA gave D and trimming. The sample consists of 140,000 to 150,000 clones, 65% to 90% of them appearing once. This CDR3 spans 17 amino acids. CDR1 and CDR2 (germline): PRHDT, FYEKMQ (reference sequence). Trimming stripped 5 bases from V and 6 bases from J, with 22 bases between. The rearrangement links TRBV13 to TRBJ1-4, with D tentatively TRBD1 (5 bases). The sample taken for sequencing was peripheral blood. This TCR derives from a human donor in a cohort sampled during active COVID-19. The CDR3 loop reads CASSRRGRESGHEKLFF. The DNA of the CDR3 is TGTGCCAGCAGCCGACGGGGGAGGGAGTCGGGTCATGAAAAACTGTTTTTT. The full variable domain, with the rest looked up from reference TRBV13 and TRBJ1-4, is AAGVIQSPRHLIKEKRETATLKCYPIPRHDTVYWYQQGPGQDPQFLISFYEKMQSDKGSIPDRFSAQQFSDYHSELNMSSLELGDSALYFCASSRRGRESGHEKLFFGSGTQLSVL.